Below, one T cell receptor (beta chain) is given with its context. Measured with immunoSEQ multiplex PCR; TCRdb has only the in-frame clones, and not every one. The sample yields about 9,300 clones, more than 85% seen once. These data are taken from a study of blood T cell repertoires in COVID-19. Study-wide background: PBMCs, B-cell-depleted T cells, or T cells provided the cDNA or gDNA that made up the material.

CDR1 is SGHKS, CDR2 YYEKEE, per germline (reference sequence). V lost 0 bases and J 2 bases, leaving 11 bases between the germline ends. This CDR3 spans 15 amino acids. This sequence joins TRBV5-5 and TRBJ1-2; D ambiguous. Sequencing was carried out using peripheral blood. The TCR sequence derives from a woman aged 50 to 60 with active COVID-19. CDR3 residues: CASSLDSPSNYGYTF. The CDR3 DNA follows: TGTGCCAGCAGCTTGGATTCCCCTTCCAACTATGGCTACACCTTC.